Each of the 32 T cell receptor beta chains below was sequenced from the same sample in a study of T cells after yellow fever vaccination. TCRdb redid the calling of the 5' RACE reads with MiXCR, one entry per CDR3 protein. Of 300,000 to 350,000 distinct CDR3 sequences detected, under 5% appear once; the ten largest clones hold 20% to 25%. The material sequenced was PBMCs, taken 5 days after the yellow fever booster vaccination. All receptors come from a man aged 18 to 35 who received the YFV17D yellow fever vaccine.

This clonotype was seen a few times. The CDR3 protein is CSAQLWTGVDTQYF. The CDR3 DNA follows: TGCAGTGCTCAACTTTGGACAGGGGTGGATACGCAGTATTTT. The rearrangement uses TRBV20-1 and TRBJ2-3, with 9 positions matching TRBD1. This CDR3 spans 14 amino acids. Germline CDR1 DFQATT, CDR2 SNEGSKA (reference sequence). The J segment lost 6 bases and the V segment lost 5 bases, leaving 9 bases of the junction unmatched.

This clonotype was picked up one time. The chain is built from TRBV15 and TRBJ1-6; D uncertain. Germline V gene sequence: CDR1 LNHNV, CDR2 YYDKDF (reference sequence). V was cut by 3 bases and J by 6 bases, with 3 bases left in between. This CDR3 has 12 amino acids. CDR3 sequence: CATSRGNSPLHF. In nucleotides, the CDR3 is TGTGCCACCAGCAGGGGTAATTCACCCCTCCACTTT.

In its sample, this clonotype was seen a few times. The chain combines TRBV5-5 with TRBJ2-3; TRBD2 might be the D (6 bases). CDR1 SGHKS and CDR2 YYEKEE come from the germline V gene (reference sequence). The CDR3 contains 17 residues. Deletions cut 4 bases from V and 5 bases from J, with 23 bases between. CDR3 nucleotide sequence: TGTGCCAGCAGCCCCCTGGGTTTGGGGGGTGTTGGAGATACGCAGTATTTT. Residues: CASSPLGLGGVGDTQYF.

This clonotype was seen more than once but under ten times. CDR3 residues: CASSDRGRMDTQYF. CDR3 in DNA: TGCGCCAGCAGTGACAGGGGTCGGATGGATACGCAGTATTTT. The gene calls are TRBV4-3 and TRBJ2-3, with 8 bases matching TRBD1. The CDR3 sequence is 14 residues long. From germline, CDR1 is LGHNA and CDR2 YSLEER. V dropped 6 bases and J dropped 6; count of bases not matched to a gene: 8.

Comment on this clonotype: One end of the junction fails to match germline, which may point to a read error. The chain is built from TRBV5-1 and TRBJ2-3, with 8 bases identical to TRBD2. The CDR3 extends over 15 amino acids. From germline, CDR1 is SGHRS and CDR2 YFSETQ. CDR3 coding DNA: TGCGACAGCACCTGGGTAGCGGGGAGCACAGATACGCAGTATTTT. This translates into CDSTWVAGSTDTQYF.

This clonotype was seen a few times. The chain has TRBV5-1 and TRBJ1-2; TRBD1 matches 11 bases. CDR1 and CDR2 from the germline V gene are SGHRS and YFSETQ. V shed 0 bases, J shed 6 bases, and the junction held 1 base outside the gene matches. The CDR3 loop spans 14 amino acids. For the CDR3, the DNA is TGCGCCAGCAGCTTGGGGACAGGGGGCAATGGCTACACCTTC. As protein: CASSLGTGGNGYTF.

This clonotype was observed a handful of times. The V gene is TRBV12-3 or TRBV12-4, the J gene TRBJ2-4; the D is unclear. The CDR3 has 14 residues. V lost 3 bases and J lost 0, with 6 bases in between. The CDR3 nucleotides read TGTGCCAGCAGTTTTAGGTTAGCCAAAAACATTCAGTACTTC. This gives the protein CASSFRLAKNIQYF.

This clonotype was observed a few times. This rearrangement joins TRBV2 to TRBJ2-4, with D uncertain. Germline V gene data show CDR1 as SNHLY and CDR2 as FYNNEI. The CDR3 runs 15 residues. V lost 2 bases and J lost 0, with 8 bases in between. The chain's CDR3 is CASSEYDLAKNIQYF. CDR3 DNA sequence: TGTGCCAGCAGTGAATATGACTTAGCCAAAAACATTCAGTACTTC.

This clonotype was detected many times. The chain uses TRBV18 and TRBJ2-2, with D uncertain. This CDR3 region has 11 residues. The V gene lost 5 bases and the J gene lost 3 bases, with 1 base spanning the gap. Germline V gene lookup returns CDR1 KGHSH and CDR2 LQKENI. The CDR3 sequence: CASSDTGELFF. In DNA, the CDR3 is TGTGCCAGCTCAGACACCGGGGAGCTGTTTTTT.

This clonotype was counted a few times. V gene TRBV6-6 combines with J gene TRBJ2-1, with no clear D. CDR3 size: 11 residues. Trimming stripped 2 bases from V and 5 bases from J, with 1 base between. Germline CDR1 is MNHNY and CDR2 is SVGAGI (reference sequence). This CDR3 is CASSYHNEQFF. The DNA for the CDR3 is TGTGCCAGCAGTTACCACAATGAGCAGTTCTTC.

The gene calls are TRBV20-1 and TRBJ2-7; D unresolved. Between the trimmed V and J ends, which lost 6 bases and 3 bases, there was a span of 15 bases. The CDR3 extends over 13 amino acids. Germline loops: CDR1 DFQATT, CDR2 SNEGSKA (reference sequence). Written as DNA, the CDR3 is TGCAGTGCATCATCCGGCTACTACTACGAGCAGTACTTC. Protein sequence: CSASSGYYYEQYF.

This clonotype occurred many times. The genes are TRBV6-1 and TRBJ2-3; no firm D call. V shed 5 bases and J shed 5 bases, with 11 bases lying between them. Germline-derived CDR1 and CDR2 are MNHNS and SASEGT. The CDR3 extends over 13 amino acids. The CDR3 is CASSPPGQDTQYF. CDR3 bases: TGTGCCAGCAGTCCTCCGGGTCAAGATACGCAGTATTTT.

The chain joins TRBV13 to TRBJ2-7; TRBD2 agrees at 12 bases. The CDR3 is made up of 14 amino acids. The V and J ends lost 5 bases and 6 bases, in that order; junction bases with no gene match: 5. CDR1 is PRHDT, CDR2 FYEKMQ, per germline (reference sequence). CDR3 DNA: TGTGCCAGCAGCCCCAGGACTAGCGGGGTCGAGCAGTACTTC. Encoded protein: CASSPRTSGVEQYF. Full variable domain (outside the CDR3, taken from reference TRBV13 and TRBJ2-7): AAGVIQSPRHLIKEKRETATLKCYPIPRHDTVYWYQQGPGQDPQFLISFYEKMQSDKGSIPDRFSAQQFSDYHSELNMSSLELGDSALYFCASSPRTSGVEQYFGPGTRLTVT.

This clonotype was seen repeatedly, ten times or more. The genes are TRBV7-9 and TRBJ2-2, with D uncertain. CDR3 length equals 15 residues. V was shortened by 1 base and J by 5 bases, with 11 bases between the two germline ends. Germline values: CDR1 SEHNR, CDR2 FQNEAQ (reference sequence). As DNA, the CDR3 is TGTGCCAGCAGCTTAGTAGTGGGATCAACCGGGGAGCTGTTTTTT. This sequence encodes CASSLVVGSTGELFF.

This clonotype turned up a few times. The J gene is TRBJ1-6, the V gene TRBV28; D is unclear. The germline gives CDR1 MDHEN, CDR2 SYDVKM. V dropped 6 bases and J dropped 3 bases, with 12 bases sitting between them. The CDR3 covers 15 residues. The CDR3 here is CASSPGEGYNSPLHF. CDR3 sequence (DNA): TGTGCCAGCAGCCCCGGGGAGGGCTATAATTCACCCCTCCACTTT. Supplemented by reference TRBV28 and TRBJ1-6, the full variable domain reads DVKVTQSSRYLVKRTGEKVFLECVQDMDHENMFWYRQDPGLGLRLIYFSYDVKMKEKGDIPEGYSVSREKKERFSLILESASTNQTSMYLCASSPGEGYNSPLHFGNGTRLTVT.

V and J are TRBV10-3 and TRBJ1-1, with TRBD1 matching over 8 bases. This CDR3 is 16 amino acids long. V trimming: 10 bases; J trimming: 1 base; junction bases outside the gene matches: 14. Germline CDR1 reads ENHRY; CDR2 reads SYGVKD. The CDR3 DNA sequence: TGTGCCACCCAGAGCGGGGTCAGGGGGCCGAACACTGAAGCTTTCTTT. Protein product: CATQSGVRGPNTEAFF.

This chain links TRBV12-3 or TRBV12-4 with TRBJ2-7; D is undetermined. The CDR3 has 13 amino acids. Trimming pared 1 base from V and 2 bases from J, leaving 6 bases between. CDR3 sequence reads: CASSLGLPYEQYF. CDR3 DNA sequence: TGTGCCAGCAGTTTAGGACTCCCCTACGAGCAGTACTTC.

This clonotype turned up a few times. The rearrangement joins TRBV4-3 to TRBJ2-5, with D unclear. This CDR3 contains 16 residues. Trimming took 0 bases from V and 5 from J, leaving 16 bases between them. CDR1 is LGHNA and CDR2 is YSLEER in the germline V gene. CDR3 nucleotide sequence: TGCGCCAGCAGCCAAGATCTCCGAACCCGCGTGGAGACCCAGTACTTC. Translated, it gives CASSQDLRTRVETQYF.

The chain recombines TRBV7-2 with TRBJ2-5, with D perhaps TRBD2 (6 bases). Trimming took off 5 bases at V and 2 bases at J, with 21 bases between the two ends. There are 17 residues in the CDR3. CDR1 and CDR2 from the germline V gene are SGHTA and FQGNSA. The CDR3 DNA reads as TGTGCCAGCAGCCCCCGGTTTTTGGGACTGAGACAAGAGACCCAGTACTTC. Amino acids: CASSPRFLGLRQETQYF.

This clonotype was counted at least ten times. V is TRBV7-8 and J is TRBJ2-2, with D perhaps assigned TRBD1 or TRBD2 (5 bases each). The CDR3 extends over 17 amino acids. Trimming removed 5 bases from V and 4 bases from J, with 20 bases in between. Germline loops: CDR1 SGHVS, CDR2 FQNEAQ. CDR3 amino acids: CASSPRDDPRFTGELFF. For the CDR3, the DNA is TGTGCCAGCAGCCCTAGGGACGACCCCCGGTTCACCGGGGAGCTGTTTTTT.

The chain recombines TRBV20-1 with TRBJ2-2; TRBD2 matches 8 bases. The CDR3 runs 15 residues. The trim removed 7 bases at V and 0 bases at J, leaving 7 bases unmatched. Germline V gives CDR1 DFQATT, CDR2 SNEGSKA (reference sequence). As DNA, the CDR3 is TGCAGTGTTAAAGCGGGGGACTCGAACACCGGGGAGCTGTTTTTT. Translating it yields CSVKAGDSNTGELFF.

This clonotype was seen a few times. The chain joins TRBV10-3 to TRBJ1-2; 10 bases align to TRBD1. Trimming at V came to 7 bases and at J to 5 bases, leaving 7 bases not matched to a gene. Germline CDR1 is ENHRY and CDR2 is SYGVKD. The CDR3 consists of 14 residues. Here the CDR3 reads CAITRPGQGYGYTF. In DNA, the CDR3 is TGTGCCATCACCCGCCCGGGACAGGGGTATGGCTACACCTTC.

This clonotype was detected many times. This sequence joins TRBV28 and TRBJ2-7; D remains unclear. V was shortened by 7 bases and J by 2 bases, with 18 bases between the two germline ends. This CDR3 spans 15 amino acids. Germline V gene lookup returns CDR1 MDHEN and CDR2 SYDVKM. CDR3 sequence reads: CASTEDVRSTYEQYF. The CDR3 DNA reads as TGTGCCAGCACCGAAGACGTTCGCTCTACCTACGAGCAGTACTTC.

This clonotype showed up just a few times. The genes are TRBV20-1 and TRBJ2-1; 8 bases line up with TRBD2. Trimming at V came to 6 bases and at J to 9 bases, leaving 7 bases not matched to a gene. CDR3 size: 12 residues. CDR1 is DFQATT, CDR2 SNEGSKA, per germline (reference sequence). CDR3 in DNA: TGCAGTGCAAAACGGGGGGGCGTTGAGCAGTTCTTC. This sequence encodes CSAKRGGVEQFF.

The chain links TRBV28 to TRBJ2-3; 10 positions agree with TRBD2. Germline V gene data show CDR1 as MDHEN and CDR2 as SYDVKM. The CDR3 length is 18 residues. The ends lost 3 bases at V and 2 bases at J; junction bases unmatched: 11. The CDR3 region has the DNA TGTGCCAGCAGTTTGCTAGCGGGGGCTGGGAACTACACAGATACGCAGTATTTT. This gives the protein CASSLLAGAGNYTDTQYF.

This clonotype was observed a few times. This chain uses TRBV4-3 with TRBJ2-5; D not certain. V was shortened by 0 bases and J by 5 bases, with 10 bases between the two germline ends. The germline CDR1 and CDR2 sequences are LGHNA and YSLEER. This CDR3 is 14 amino acids long. The CDR3 loop is CASSQDSRLETQYF. CDR3 DNA sequence: TGCGCCAGCAGCCAAGATTCTAGGCTGGAGACCCAGTACTTC.

This clonotype was recorded at least ten times. The gene calls are TRBV9 and TRBJ2-3; unclear D gene. Germline CDR1 and CDR2: SGDLS and YYNGEE. V was pared by 0 bases and J by 1 base, with 6 bases between. The CDR3 contains 14 residues. The CDR3 here is CASSVGVGTDTQYF. As DNA, the CDR3 is TGTGCCAGCAGCGTAGGAGTGGGCACAGATACGCAGTATTTT.

There are many counts of this clonotype. The chain couples TRBV18 to TRBJ2-7; D perhaps matches TRBD1 (6 bases). Germline CDR1 and CDR2: KGHSH and LQKENI. V lost 4 bases to trimming and J lost 0 bases, with 10 bases between them. The CDR3 is 14 residues long. CDR3 nucleotides: TGTGCCAGCTCACTCGGGACACCCTCCTACGAGCAGTACTTC. Its protein product is CASSLGTPSYEQYF. The variable domain in full, completed from reference TRBV18 and TRBJ2-7, reads NAGVMQNPRHLVRRRGQEARLRCSPMKGHSHVYWYRQLPEEGLKFMVYLQKENIIDESGMPKERFSAEFPKEGPSILRIQQVVRGDSAAYFCASSLGTPSYEQYFGPGTRLTVT.

This clonotype was detected a few times. V and J are TRBV18 and TRBJ1-5; 7 bases are a match to TRBD1. CDR1 and CDR2 from the germline V gene are KGHSH and LQKENI. The CDR3 covers 16 residues. Trimming at V came to 4 bases and at J to 2 bases, leaving 8 bases not matched to a gene. CDR3 protein: CASSRNQGGRNQPQHF. The CDR3 DNA reads TGTGCCAGCTCACGAAATCAGGGGGGACGCAATCAGCCCCAGCATTTT.

The chain couples TRBV7-2 to TRBJ1-1; 8 positions agree with TRBD1. Germline-derived CDR1 and CDR2 are SGHTA and FQGNSA. Trimming cost V 4 bases and J 5 bases; bases outside gene matches: 6. The CDR3 totals 14 residues. The CDR3 coding sequence is TGTGCCAGCAGCTCTTACGACAGGGGAACTGAAGCTTTCTTT. Protein sequence: CASSSYDRGTEAFF.

The sample holds a few counts of this clonotype. The J gene is TRBJ1-5, the V gene TRBV19; D remains ambiguous. Trimming took 2 bases from V and 3 from J, leaving 5 bases between them. The germline CDR1 and CDR2 sequences are LNHDA and SQIVND (reference sequence). The CDR3 is 13 residues long. The chain's CDR3 is CASSILDNQPQHF. In nucleotides, the CDR3 is TGTGCCAGTAGTATATTAGACAATCAGCCCCAGCATTTT.

This clonotype was seen repeatedly, ten times or more. J is TRBJ2-7 and V is TRBV27; tentatively, D is TRBD2 (5 bases). Germline CDR1 and CDR2: MNHEY and SMNVEV (reference sequence). The V end lost 2 bases, the J end lost 2 bases, and 10 bases lay between the germline ends. CDR3 length equals 14 residues. The CDR3 region is CASSLRMGAYEQYF. The CDR3 DNA is TGTGCCAGCAGTTTAAGGATGGGAGCCTACGAGCAGTACTTC.